Sequencing of this T cell receptor (beta chain) was carried out in a study of blood T cells in healthy people across ages. The authors ran a second PCR of about 6 to 11 cycles using a sample-barcoded 5' primer and a J-beta primer mix. TCRdb reanalysed the 5' RACE reads using MiXCR and keeps one entry per CDR3 protein. In the table there are 700,000 to 950,000 distinct CDR3 sequences, roughly 47% of which are singletons. The V and J ends lost 2 bases and 5 bases respectively, with 10 bases between them. Germline CDR1 reads SGHRS; CDR2 reads YFSETQ. The length of the CDR3 is 13 residues. The sample consisted of blood. The receptor comes from a woman aged 55-69 years in good health. This sequence joins TRBV5-1 and TRBJ2-5; D uncertain. The CDR3 loop is CASSLTFGETQYF. CDR3 DNA sequence: TGCGCCAGCAGCTTAACGTTTGGCGAGACCCAGTACTTC.